This TCR beta chain was recovered during a study of blood T cell repertoires in COVID-19. Recovered status applied to Cohort 3 donors who had two consecutive negative PCRs. It also applied to those with clearance or with symptom resolution. This clone was seen many times. In the authors' workflow: It was from reference gene primer amplification that nucleated cell counts were estimated. Assay: immunoSEQ multiplex PCR; the TCRdb copy retains only in-frame clones and omits some. For V, J and clone size, that table is used; D and trimming come from the DNA. The sample shows a few hundred thousand clones, roughly 87% of them seen only once. The clonotype comes from a woman between 25 and 40 years old who had recovered from COVID-19. The sequenced material came from PBMCs or T cells enriched from blood (not recorded which).

The DNA of the CDR3 is TGTGCCATCAGTGAGTCGAGCCTAGCGGGAGACGAGCAGTACTTC. This encodes CAISESSLAGDEQYF. This chain links TRBV10-3 with TRBJ2-7; 10 bases match TRBD2. The CDR3 loop spans 15 amino acids. The junction had 4 bases not matched to a gene; V was cut back by 0 bases and J by 5 bases. Germline V lookup: CDR1 ENHRY, CDR2 SYGVKD.